This T cell receptor (beta chain) was recovered during a study of Tregs in tolerant kidney transplant recipients. V was clipped by 11 bases and J by 0 bases; unmatched bases: 4. Looked up from germline, CDR1 is MNHNS and CDR2 is SASEGT. The CDR3 has 13 amino acids. CD4+CD25+CD127- Tregs, CD4+CD25- non-Tregs, CD4 and CD8 cells were sorted. Method: immunoSEQ multiplex PCR; TCRdb's copy keeps in-frame clones and lacks some. The profile covers roughly 250,000 clones, with roughly 80% appearing a single time and over 0.5% taken by the ten largest. This clone was detected a few times. The genes are TRBV6-1 and TRBJ1-5, with 7 nucleotides matching TRBD1. The receptor comes from a human donor in good health. The sequencing input was CD4+ T cells from blood. DNA for the CDR3: TGTGCCGGCCAGGGGGATAGCAATCAGCCCCAGCATTTT. Protein: CAGQGDSNQPQHF.